The next 15 T cell receptor beta chains were all read from a single sample in a study of blood T cell repertoires in COVID-19. Clones were read by immunoSEQ multiplex PCR, and TCRdb kept only the in-frame ones, dropping some. The sample lists about 230,000 clones, about nine tenths seen once, with roughly 2.5% in the top ten. The sequenced material came from peripheral blood. These receptor sequences come from a man aged 30 to 39 with COVID-19, enrolled during active disease.

This chain uses TRBV12-3 or TRBV12-4 with TRBJ2-2; tentatively, D is TRBD2 (6 bases). The CDR3 extends over 12 amino acids. V dropped 6 bases and J dropped 6 bases, with 8 bases sitting between them. The CDR3 DNA reads as TGTGCCAGCAGCCGACTAGCCGGGGAGCTGTTTTTT. Protein product: CASSRLAGELFF.

This chain connects TRBV7-3 to TRBJ1-1; 10 positions agree with TRBD1. In germline, CDR1 is SGHTA, CDR2 FQGTGA. This CDR3 comprises 20 residues. V gave up 2 bases and J gave up 3 bases; unmatched junction bases: 18. CDR3 bases: TGTGCCAGCAGCTTACCACAACAGGACAGGGGGAAGGGGTGGGACACTGAAGCTTTCTTT. This translates into CASSLPQQDRGKGWDTEAFF.

The rearrangement joins TRBV27 to TRBJ2-7; D possibly corresponds to TRBD1 (5 bases). The CDR3 is 13 amino acids. Germline-derived CDR1 and CDR2 are MNHEY and SMNVEV (reference sequence). V lost 10 bases and J 3 bases, leaving 16 bases between the germline ends. CDR3 in DNA: TGTGCCACCCAGGGATTCGCTGGCTACGAGCAGTACTTC. Its protein product is CATQGFAGYEQYF.

The rearrangement uses TRBV20-1 and TRBJ1-3; D might be TRBD1 (5 bases). Germline V lookup: CDR1 DFQATT, CDR2 SNEGSKA (reference sequence). Trimming took off 3 bases at V and 4 bases at J, with 10 bases between the two ends. The CDR3 spans 13 residues. The CDR3 DNA follows: TGCAGTGCTAGTGAGGGGCACGGAAACACCATATATTTT. Translation gives CSASEGHGNTIYF.

The CDR3 DNA follows: TGTGCCAGCAGACAAAACACTGAAGCTTTCTTT. It encodes CASRQNTEAFF. This chain connects TRBV25-1 to TRBJ1-1; no clear D gene. The CDR3 sequence is 11 residues long. CDR1 MGHDK and CDR2 SYGVNS come from the germline V gene. The V gene lost 6 bases and the J gene lost 2 bases, with 4 bases spanning the gap. The full variable domain, in which reference TRBV25-1 and TRBJ1-1 provide the parts outside the CDR3, is EADIYQTPRYLVIGTGKKITLECSQTMGHDKMYWYQQDPGMELHLIHYSYGVNSTEKGDLSSESTVSRIRTEHFPLTLESARPSHTSQYLCASRQNTEAFFGQGTRLTVV.

CDR3 region: CASSPTGPYNEQFF. The CDR3 nucleotides read TGTGCCAGCAGTCCCACGGGTCCTTACAATGAGCAGTTCTTC. The chain employs TRBV28 and TRBJ2-1; D unresolved. This CDR3 is built from 14 residues. V lost 5 bases and J lost 4, with 12 bases in between. Germline V gene lookup returns CDR1 MDHEN and CDR2 SYDVKM.

The J gene is TRBJ1-6, the V gene TRBV1; TRBD1, the table's D call, lacks a check against the DNA. TRBV1 is an annotated pseudogene. The CDR3 loop spans 18 amino acids. The CDR3 loop is CTSSQILQGGSYNSPLHF. The CDR3 nucleotides read TGCACCAGCAGCCAAATCCTCCAGGGCGGCTCCTATAATTCACCCCTCCACTTT.

CDR3 amino acids: CASTLTGGGFEAFF. Written as DNA, the CDR3 is TGTGCCAGCACTCTCACCGGGGGGGGTTTTGAAGCTTTCTTT. The genes are TRBV6-6 and TRBJ1-1, with TRBD1 as a possible D gene (5 bases). CDR3 length: 14 residues. The V and J ends lost 7 bases and 7 bases respectively, with 19 bases between them. Per germline, CDR1 MNHNY and CDR2 SVGAGI (reference sequence).

This clone came up once. The J gene is TRBJ1-1, the V gene TRBV9, with 11 bases aligning to TRBD1. Germline CDR1 SGDLS, CDR2 YYNGEE. Germline trimming cut 1 base from V and 4 bases from J; bases unmatched to any gene: 3. The CDR3 sequence is 15 residues long. CDR3 coding DNA: TGTGCCAGCAGCGTACTCGGGACAGGGGGCACTGAAGCTTTCTTT. Translating gives CASSVLGTGGTEAFF.

This chain links TRBV21-1 with TRBJ1-5. TRBV21-1 is shown as a pseudogene. This CDR3 is built from 19 residues. The CDR3 nucleotides are TGTGCCAGCAGCAAAGTAGGCGGGAGATTTACTAGCGGCAATCAGCCCCAGCATTTT. Its translation is CASSKVGGRFTSGNQPQHF.

The J gene is TRBJ2-6, the V gene TRBV11-1; TRBD1 matches 9 bases. V shed 0 bases, J shed 0 bases, and the junction held 6 bases outside the gene matches. The length of the CDR3 is 19 residues. Germline loops: CDR1 SGHAT, CDR2 FQDESV (reference sequence). The DNA of the CDR3 is TGTGCCAGCAGCTTAGCCTCCGGGACAGGGAGCTCTGGGGCCAACGTCCTGACTTTC. This translates into CASSLASGTGSSGANVLTF.

The chain is built from TRBV11-1 and TRBJ2-7; TRBD1 is a possible D gene (6 bases). Trimming removed 6 bases at V and 4 bases at J, with 13 bases between. The CDR3 has 13 residues. Germline CDR1 is SGHAT and CDR2 is FQDESV (reference sequence). The CDR3 spells CASRASGVYEQYF. CDR3 DNA: TGTGCCAGCAGGGCTTCAGGGGTTTACGAGCAGTACTTC.

The chain links TRBV2 to TRBJ2-7, with D tentatively TRBD2 (6 bases). CDR1 and CDR2 (germline): SNHLY, FYNNEI. This CDR3 contains 14 residues. V was clipped by 9 bases and J by 3 bases, with 18 bases between them. CDR3 in amino acids: CASRAGTYLYEQYF. The CDR3, as DNA: TGTGCCAGTAGAGCCGGGACTTACCTCTACGAGCAGTACTTC.

The J gene is TRBJ1-2, the V gene TRBV27; the match to TRBD1 covers 7 bases. This CDR3 is 14 amino acids long. CDR1 MNHEY and CDR2 SMNVEV come from the germline V gene (reference sequence). Unmatched junction bases numbered 13, after V lost 6 bases and J lost 9 bases. As DNA, the CDR3 is TGTGCCAGCAGCAAACAGGGGAACGAAGCGAGCTACACCTTC. Encoded protein: CASSKQGNEASYTF.

This sequence joins TRBV3-1 (or the pseudogene TRBV3-2) and TRBJ2-7; the match to TRBD2 covers 10 bases. Losses at the gene ends were 3 bases for V and 3 bases for J; bases not matched to a gene: 5. Germline CDR1 is LGHDT and CDR2 is YNNKEL (reference sequence). This CDR3 has 15 residues. CDR3 DNA: TGTGCCAGCAGCCAGCTAGCGGGGGCAAACTACGAGCAGTACTTC. Encoded protein: CASSQLAGANYEQYF.